A selection of T cell receptor beta chains follows, all from one sample in a study of blood T cell repertoires in COVID-19. Sequencing was performed with immunoSEQ multiplex PCR; in TCRdb, only in-frame clones are kept and a portion is missing. Among some 360,000 clones listed, 88% were seen once. The sequenced sample was PBMCs or T cells enriched from blood (not recorded which). The receptors stem from a woman aged 25 to 39 who had been exposed to COVID-19. CDR3s include the opening cysteine and the closing phenylalanine or tryptophan. The D gene is left open where the match is weak. Some rows mark clone size as missing; the rest say once, few, many or name a class of expanded clone.

clone_size d_call j_call v_call cdr3_nt cdr3_aa
- - TRBJ1-2 TRBV11-2 TGTGCCAGCAGCCTTGTTGAGGGCGCGGCGGGAGGCTACACCTTC CASSLVEGAAGGYTF
- - TRBJ1-5 TRBV24-1 TGTGCCACCAGTGATTTTGGCAGCAATCAGCCCCAGCATTTT CATSDFGSNQPQHF
- - TRBJ1-2 TRBV2 TGTGCCAGCATTGTTCTGCAGGGTAATGGCTACACCTTC CASIVLQGNGYTF
- - TRBJ2-2 TRBV28 TGTGCCAGCAGTTTTCGGGCCGGGGAGCTGTTTTTT CASSFRAGELFF
- - TRBJ2-7 TRBV29-1 TGCAGCGCTAGGCCTAGCGCCTCCTACGAGCAGTACTTC CSARPSASYEQYF
- TRBD1 TRBJ2-7 TRBV5-5 TGTGCCAGCAGCTTTGCCGTGACAGGGGGCGCGGGGGAGCAGTACTTC CASSFAVTGGAGEQYF
- - TRBJ2-7 TRBV29-1 TGCAGCGTTATCACTAGTGGAACCTACGAGCAGTACTTC CSVITSGTYEQYF
- TRBD2 TRBJ2-1 TRBV5-1 TGCGCCAGCAGCCAATTAGCGGGAGGGGGCAATGAGCAGTTCTTC CASSQLAGGGNEQFF
- - TRBJ2-6 TRBV24-1 TGTGCCACCAGTGATCCCGGGGGGGCCAACGTCCTGACTTTC CATSDPGGANVLTF
- TRBD1 TRBJ2-1 TRBV9 TGTGCCAGCAGCGTCTCCGGGACAGACATTTACAATGAGCAGTTCTTC CASSVSGTDIYNEQFF
- - TRBJ2-5 TRBV7-9 TGTGCCAGCAGCGACAGCGGGTCGGAGACCCAGTACTTC CASSDSGSETQYF
few TRBD1 TRBJ1-2 TRBV10-1 TGCGCCAGCAGTCGGGACAGGAGCTTCTATGGCTACACCTTC CASSRDRSFYGYTF
once TRBD2 TRBJ2-1 TRBV11-2 TGTGCCAGCGGGAGGGGCCTAGCGGGAGTTCGGGGTGAGCAGTTCTTC CASGRGLAGVRGEQFF
- TRBD2 TRBJ2-2 TRBV30 TGTGCCTGGAGTCCCTTGGGGGGAGGGTACACCGGGGAGCTGTTTTTT CAWSPLGGGYTGELFF
- TRBD2 TRBJ2-5 TRBV14 TGTGCCAGCAGCCATGCCGGGACTAGCGGGAGGGAGACCCAGTACTTC CASSHAGTSGRETQYF
- - TRBJ2-7 TRBV3-1/TRBV3-2 TGTGCCAGCAGCCCGTCACTAGTTGTAAACGAGCAGTACTTC CASSPSLVVNEQYF
- TRBD1 TRBJ2-7 TRBV19 TGTGCCAGTAGCCAGTATTCCCAGGGGGACGAGCAGTACTTC CASSQYSQGDEQYF
- TRBD1 TRBJ1-2 TRBV4-1 TGCGCCAGCAGCCAAGAGGCGGACAGGGGGTATGGCTACACCTTC CASSQEADRGYGYTF
- TRBD1 TRBJ2-7 TRBV27 TGTGCCAGCAGTTTACAGACAGGGCATTACGAGCAGTACTTC CASSLQTGHYEQYF
- TRBD2 TRBJ2-7 TRBV12-3/TRBV12-4 TGTGCCAGCAGTCGGACTAGCAGCTACGAGCAGTACTTC CASSRTSSYEQYF
- - TRBJ2-7 TRBV10-2 TGCGCCAGCAGTGAGTCCGTTAGCGGATACGAGCAGTACTTC CASSESVSGYEQYF
- - TRBJ1-5 TRBV6-5 TGTGCCAGCAGCCGCGACAGTTCCAATCAGCCCCAGCATTTT CASSRDSSNQPQHF
- TRBD1 TRBJ2-1 TRBV5-4 TGTGCCAGCAGCTCGGGACAGATGAAATCCCTATCCTACAATGAGCAGTTCTTC CASSSGQMKSLSYNEQFF
once - TRBJ1-5 TRBV20-1 TGCAGTGCGGGAGATCAGCCCCAGCATTTT CSAGDQPQHF
- - TRBJ1-5 TRBV28 TGTGCCAGCAGTTTATCCCGGACACTCAATCAGCCCCAGCATTTT CASSLSRTLNQPQHF
- - TRBJ2-7 TRBV25-1 TGTGCCAGCAGTGACACCTACGAGCAGTACTTC CASSDTYEQYF
- - TRBJ1-5 TRBV3-1/TRBV3-2 TGTGCCAGCAGCCCCCGGACGGGGGGTAATCAGCCCCAGCATTTT CASSPRTGGNQPQHF
- - TRBJ2-1 TRBV6-5 TGTGCCAGCAGTTACCCAGGGTGGAATGAGCAGTTCTTC CASSYPGWNEQFF
- TRBD1 TRBJ2-2 TRBV28 TGTGCCAGCAGTCCCGGGACAGGGGGAGTAATCAACACCGGGGAGCTGTTTTTT CASSPGTGGVINTGELFF
- TRBD2 TRBJ2-3 TRBV28 TGTGCCAGCACCCTAGCGGGAGTGGGAGATACGCAGTATTTT CASTLAGVGDTQYF
- - TRBJ2-1 TRBV19 TGTGCCAGTAGTATGAGACAGTCTCACTACTACAATGAGCAGTTCTTC CASSMRQSHYYNEQFF
- - TRBJ2-1 TRBV29-1 TGCAGCGTTGTGGCCGACAATGAGCAGTTCTTC CSVVADNEQFF
- TRBD2 TRBJ2-4 TRBV11-2 TGTGCCAGCAGCCCCTGGGGAGGGGTAGCCAAAAACATTCAGTACTTC CASSPWGGVAKNIQYF
- - TRBJ2-2 TRBV7-7 TGTGCTAGCAGCCAGTCGATGACAAACCCCACCGGGGAGCTGTTTTTT CASSQSMTNPTGELFF
- TRBD1 TRBJ2-7 TRBV29-1 TGCAGCGTTGATCTCAGGGGGCACTCCTACGAGCAGTACTTC CSVDLRGHSYEQYF
- - TRBJ2-1 TRBV30 TGTGCCGGCTACTATTACAATGAGCAGTTCTTC CAGYYYNEQFF
- - TRBJ2-3 TRBV27 TGTGCCAGCAGAAATCGACAGTTTAGCACAGATACGCAGTATTTT CASRNRQFSTDTQYF
- TRBD2 TRBJ2-5 TRBV10-3 TGTGCCATCAACCGGGGGGGGCCCCAAGAGACCCAGTACTTC CAINRGGPQETQYF
- - TRBJ2-7 TRBV28 TGTGCCAGTCATACCGGGACTGTGGCCTACGAGCAGTACTTC CASHTGTVAYEQYF
- - TRBJ2-4 TRBV28 TGTGCCAGCAGTTTATCTGATGTCAGGGCACTAGCCAAAAACATTCAGTACTTC CASSLSDVRALAKNIQYF
few - TRBJ2-6 TRBV6-1 TGTGCCAGCAGTGTCAGGGAAGGCCACTCTGGGGCCAACGTCCTGACTTTC CASSVREGHSGANVLTF
- TRBD1 TRBJ2-1 TRBV28 TGTGCCAGCAGTGAGACCTCGACAGGGAAGGACAATGAGCAGTTCTTC CASSETSTGKDNEQFF
- TRBD1 TRBJ1-2 TRBV29-1 TGCAGTGGAACTACAGGGGTTGGCTACACCTTC CSGTTGVGYTF
- - TRBJ2-5 TRBV15 TGTGCCACCAGCCAGCAGGGAAACCAAGAGACCCAGTACTTC CATSQQGNQETQYF
- TRBD1 TRBJ2-1 TRBV15 TGTGCCACCAGCAGAGAAGGGAACAGGGGGCTTGATGAGCAGTTCTTC CATSREGNRGLDEQFF
few TRBD1 TRBJ2-6 TRBV5-1 TGCGCCAGCAGCTTGGCCGCACAGGGGGCTCTCTCTGGGGCCAACGTCCTGACTTTC CASSLAAQGALSGANVLTF
- TRBD1 TRBJ2-2 TRBV7-9 TGTGCCAGCAGCTCCCGGGCGGGACAGGAAAACACCGGGGAGCTGTTTTTT CASSSRAGQENTGELFF
once - TRBJ1-3 TRBV28 TGTGCCAGCAGTTTACTACGTCTCGAGACAGGCGCTGGAAACACCATATATTTT CASSLLRLETGAGNTIYF